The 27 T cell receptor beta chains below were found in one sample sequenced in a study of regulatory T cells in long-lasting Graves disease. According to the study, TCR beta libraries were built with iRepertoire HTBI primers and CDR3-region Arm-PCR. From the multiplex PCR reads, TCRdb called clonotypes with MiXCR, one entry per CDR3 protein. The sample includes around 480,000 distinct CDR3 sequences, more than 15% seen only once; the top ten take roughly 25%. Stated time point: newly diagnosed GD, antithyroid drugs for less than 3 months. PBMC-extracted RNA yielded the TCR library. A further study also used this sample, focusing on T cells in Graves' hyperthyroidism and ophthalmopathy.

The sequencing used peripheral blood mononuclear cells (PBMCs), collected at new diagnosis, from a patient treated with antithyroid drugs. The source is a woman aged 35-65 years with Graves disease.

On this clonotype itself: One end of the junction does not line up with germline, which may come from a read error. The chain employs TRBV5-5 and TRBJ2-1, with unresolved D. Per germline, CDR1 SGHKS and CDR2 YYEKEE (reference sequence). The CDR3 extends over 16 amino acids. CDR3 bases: TGCGCCAGCAGCTTGGCACTTATCAACGTTCACAATGAGCAGTTCTTC. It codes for CASSLALINVHNEQFF.

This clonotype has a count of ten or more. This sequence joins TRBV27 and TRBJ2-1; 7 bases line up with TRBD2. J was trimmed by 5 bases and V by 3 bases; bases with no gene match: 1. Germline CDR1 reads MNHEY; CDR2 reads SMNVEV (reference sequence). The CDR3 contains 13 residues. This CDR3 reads CASSLGLHNEQFF. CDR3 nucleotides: TGTGCCAGCAGTTTGGGACTACACAATGAGCAGTTCTTC.

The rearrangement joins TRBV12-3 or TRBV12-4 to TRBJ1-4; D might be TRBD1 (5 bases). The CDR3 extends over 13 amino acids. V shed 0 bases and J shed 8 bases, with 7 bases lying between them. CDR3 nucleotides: TGTGCCAGCAGTTTAGCAGACAGAGAAAAACTGTTTTTT. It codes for CASSLADREKLFF.

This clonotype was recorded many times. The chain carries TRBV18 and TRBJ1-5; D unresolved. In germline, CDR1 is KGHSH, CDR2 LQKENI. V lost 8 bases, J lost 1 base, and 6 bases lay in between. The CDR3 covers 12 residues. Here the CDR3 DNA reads TGTGCCAGCAGTGAAAGCAATCAGCCCCAGCATTTT. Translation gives CASSESNQPQHF.

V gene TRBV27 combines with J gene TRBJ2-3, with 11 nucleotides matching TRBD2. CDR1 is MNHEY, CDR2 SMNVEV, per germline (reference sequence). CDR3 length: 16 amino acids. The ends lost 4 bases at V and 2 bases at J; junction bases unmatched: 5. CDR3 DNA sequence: TGTGCCAGCAGTTCCCCTAGCGGGGGGCCCACAGATACGCAGTATTTT. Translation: CASSSPSGGPTDTQYF.

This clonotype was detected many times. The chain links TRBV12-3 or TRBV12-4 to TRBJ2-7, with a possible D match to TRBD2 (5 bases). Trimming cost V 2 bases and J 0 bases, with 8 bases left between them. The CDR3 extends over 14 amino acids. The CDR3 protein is CASSLRGISYEQYF. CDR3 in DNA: TGTGCCAGCAGTTTAAGAGGGATCTCCTACGAGCAGTACTTC.

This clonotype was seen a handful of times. CDR3 in DNA: TGTGCCAGCAGAGAGGGGACGGGCACAGATACGCAGTATTTT. As protein: CASREGTGTDTQYF. The chain is built from TRBV6-1 and TRBJ2-3; D may be TRBD1 or TRBD2 (5 bases each). The CDR3 has 14 amino acids. Germline CDR1 MNHNS, CDR2 SASEGT. V lost 6 bases to trimming and J lost 1 base, with 11 bases between them.

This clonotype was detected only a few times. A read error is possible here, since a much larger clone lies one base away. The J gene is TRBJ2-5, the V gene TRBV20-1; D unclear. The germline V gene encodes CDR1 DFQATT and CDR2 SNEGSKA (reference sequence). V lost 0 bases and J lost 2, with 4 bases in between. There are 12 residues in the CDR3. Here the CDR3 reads CSAREPQETQYF. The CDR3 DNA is TGCAGTGCTAGAGAACCTCAAGAGACCCAGTACTTC.

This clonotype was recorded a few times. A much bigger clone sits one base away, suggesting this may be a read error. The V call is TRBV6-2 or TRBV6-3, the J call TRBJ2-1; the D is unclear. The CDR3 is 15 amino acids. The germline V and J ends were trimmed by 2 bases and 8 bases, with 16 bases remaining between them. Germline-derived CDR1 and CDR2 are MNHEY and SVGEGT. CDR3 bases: TGTGCCAGCAGTTACCGAGCTATAGGCAACGATGAGCAGTTCTTC. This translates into CASSYRAIGNDEQFF.

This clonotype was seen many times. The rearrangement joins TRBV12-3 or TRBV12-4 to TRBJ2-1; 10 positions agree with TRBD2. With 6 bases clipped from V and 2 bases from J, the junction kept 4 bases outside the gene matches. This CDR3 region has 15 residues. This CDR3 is CASRGLARAYNEQFF. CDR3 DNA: TGTGCCAGCAGGGGACTAGCGAGGGCCTACAATGAGCAGTTCTTC.

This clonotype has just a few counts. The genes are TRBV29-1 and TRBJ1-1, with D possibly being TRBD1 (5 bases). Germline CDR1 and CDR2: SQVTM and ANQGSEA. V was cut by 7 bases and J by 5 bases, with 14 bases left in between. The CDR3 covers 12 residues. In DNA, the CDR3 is TGCAGCGCTGAGGGGAGAAGAACTGAAGCTTTCTTT. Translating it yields CSAEGRRTEAFF.

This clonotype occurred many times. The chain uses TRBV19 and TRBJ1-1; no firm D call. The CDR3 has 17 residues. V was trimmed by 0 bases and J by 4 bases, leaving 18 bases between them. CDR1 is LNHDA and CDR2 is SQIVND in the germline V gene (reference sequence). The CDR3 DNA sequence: TGTGCCAGTAGTATAGATGAGTGGCAGGTGCCGGGCACTGAAGCTTTCTTT. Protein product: CASSIDEWQVPGTEAFF.

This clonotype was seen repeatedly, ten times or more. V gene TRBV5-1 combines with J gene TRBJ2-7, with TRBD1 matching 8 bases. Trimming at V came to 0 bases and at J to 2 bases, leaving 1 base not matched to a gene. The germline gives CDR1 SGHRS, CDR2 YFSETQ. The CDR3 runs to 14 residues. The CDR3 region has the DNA TGCGCCAGCAGCTTGGTGGACAGGGCCTACGAGCAGTACTTC. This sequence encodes CASSLVDRAYEQYF. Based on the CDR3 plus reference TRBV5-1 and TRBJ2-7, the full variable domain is KAGVTQTPRYLIKTRGQQVTLSCSPISGHRSVSWYQQTPGQGLQFLFEYFSETQRNKGNFPGRFSGRQFSNSRSEMNVSTLELGDSALYLCASSLVDRAYEQYFGPGTRLTVT.

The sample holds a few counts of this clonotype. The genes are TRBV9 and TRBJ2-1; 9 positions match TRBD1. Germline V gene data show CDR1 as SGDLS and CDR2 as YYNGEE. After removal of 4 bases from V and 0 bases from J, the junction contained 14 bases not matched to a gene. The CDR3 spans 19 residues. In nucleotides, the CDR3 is TGTGCCAGCAGCTCAATCTTTTGGACAGGGGAGAGCTCCTACAATGAGCAGTTCTTC. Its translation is CASSSIFWTGESSYNEQFF.

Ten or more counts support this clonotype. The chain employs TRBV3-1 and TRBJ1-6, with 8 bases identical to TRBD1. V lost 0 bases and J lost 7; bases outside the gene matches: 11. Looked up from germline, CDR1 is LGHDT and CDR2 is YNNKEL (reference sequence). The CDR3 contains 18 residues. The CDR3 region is CASSQDLSRGHMNSPLHF. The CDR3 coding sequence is TGTGCCAGCAGCCAAGATTTGAGCAGGGGGCACATGAATTCACCCCTCCACTTT. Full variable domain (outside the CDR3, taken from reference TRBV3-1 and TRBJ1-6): DTAVSQTPKYLVTQMGNDKSIKCEQNLGHDTMYWYKQDSKKFLKIMFSYNNKELIINETVPNRFSPKSPDKAHLNLHINSLELGDSAVYFCASSQDLSRGHMNSPLHFGNGTRLTVT.

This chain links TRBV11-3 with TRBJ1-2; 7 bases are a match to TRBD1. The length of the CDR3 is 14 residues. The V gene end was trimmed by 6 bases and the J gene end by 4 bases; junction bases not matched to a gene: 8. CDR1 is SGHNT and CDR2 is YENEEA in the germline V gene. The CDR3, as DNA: TGTGCCAGCAGTCCCAAATGGGACAGCTATGGCTACACCTTC. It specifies CASSPKWDSYGYTF. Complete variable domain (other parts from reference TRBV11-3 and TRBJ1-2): EAGVVQSPRYKIIEKKQPVAFWCNPISGHNTLYWYLQNLGQGPELLIRYENEEAVDDSQLPKDRFSAERLKGVDSTLKIQPAELGDSAVYLCASSPKWDSYGYTFGSGTRLTVV.

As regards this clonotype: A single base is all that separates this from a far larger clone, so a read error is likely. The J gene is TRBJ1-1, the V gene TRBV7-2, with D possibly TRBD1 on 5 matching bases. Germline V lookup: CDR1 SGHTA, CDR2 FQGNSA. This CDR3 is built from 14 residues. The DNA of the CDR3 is TGTGCCAGCAGCTTAGGACAGATGAACACTGAAGCTTCCTTT. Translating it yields CASSLGQMNTEASF.

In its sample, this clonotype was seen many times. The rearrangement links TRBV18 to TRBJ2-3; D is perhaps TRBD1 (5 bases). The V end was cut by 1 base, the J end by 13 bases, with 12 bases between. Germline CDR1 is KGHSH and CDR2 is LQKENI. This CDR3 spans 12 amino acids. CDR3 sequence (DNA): TGTGCCAGCTCACCACGGACGACAGAAAAGTATTTT. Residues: CASSPRTTEKYF.

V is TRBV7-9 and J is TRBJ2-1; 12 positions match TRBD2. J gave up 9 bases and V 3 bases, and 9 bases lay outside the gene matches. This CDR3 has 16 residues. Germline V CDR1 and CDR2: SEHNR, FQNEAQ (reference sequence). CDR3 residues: CASSLAELAGGGEQFF. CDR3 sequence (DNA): TGTGCCAGCAGCTTGGCCGAACTAGCGGGGGGAGGTGAGCAGTTCTTC.

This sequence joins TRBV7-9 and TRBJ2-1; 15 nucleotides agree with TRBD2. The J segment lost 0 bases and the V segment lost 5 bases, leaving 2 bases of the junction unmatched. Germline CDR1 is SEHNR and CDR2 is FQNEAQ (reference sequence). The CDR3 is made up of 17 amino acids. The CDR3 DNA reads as TGTGCCAGCAGCGGGACTAGCGGGGGGACCTCCTACAATGAGCAGTTCTTC. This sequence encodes CASSGTSGGTSYNEQFF.

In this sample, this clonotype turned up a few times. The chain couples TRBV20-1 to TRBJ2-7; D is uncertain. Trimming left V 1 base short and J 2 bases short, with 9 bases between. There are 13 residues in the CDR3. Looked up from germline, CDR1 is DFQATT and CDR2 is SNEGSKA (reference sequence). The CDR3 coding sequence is TGCAGTGCTAGAGTGCTAGAAACCTACGAGCAGTACTTC. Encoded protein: CSARVLETYEQYF.

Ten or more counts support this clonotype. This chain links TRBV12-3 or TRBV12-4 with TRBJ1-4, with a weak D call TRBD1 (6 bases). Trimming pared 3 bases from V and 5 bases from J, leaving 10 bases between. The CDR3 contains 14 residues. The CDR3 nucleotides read TGTGCCAGCAGTTTGGACAGACCAAATGAAAAACTGTTTTTT. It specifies CASSLDRPNEKLFF.

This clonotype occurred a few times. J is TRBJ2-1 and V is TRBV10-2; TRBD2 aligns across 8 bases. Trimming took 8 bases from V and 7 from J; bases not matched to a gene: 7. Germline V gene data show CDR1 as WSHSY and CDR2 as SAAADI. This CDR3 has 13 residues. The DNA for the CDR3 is TGCGCCAGCCTGATAGCGGGGAAAAATGAGCAGTTCTTC. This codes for CASLIAGKNEQFF.

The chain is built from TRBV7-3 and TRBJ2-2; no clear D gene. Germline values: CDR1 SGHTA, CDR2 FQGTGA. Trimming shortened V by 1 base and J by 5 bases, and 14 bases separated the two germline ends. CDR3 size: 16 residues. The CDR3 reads CASSLNSYLPTGELFF. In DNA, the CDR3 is TGTGCCAGCAGCTTAAACAGTTATCTCCCGACCGGGGAGCTGTTTTTT.

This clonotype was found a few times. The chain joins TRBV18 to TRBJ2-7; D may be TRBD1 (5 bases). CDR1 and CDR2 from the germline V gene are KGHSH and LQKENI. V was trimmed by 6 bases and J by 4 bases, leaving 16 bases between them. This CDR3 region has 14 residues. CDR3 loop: CASSPVTERYEQYF. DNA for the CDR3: TGTGCCAGCTCCCCGGTGACAGAAAGATACGAGCAGTACTTC.

The CDR3 sequence: CASSEMPGQGYGYTF. The DNA of the CDR3 is TGTGCCAGCAGTGAAATGCCGGGACAGGGGTATGGCTACACCTTC. The V call is TRBV6-1, the J call TRBJ1-2; TRBD1 matches at 10 bases. With V trimmed by 2 bases and J by 5 bases, 5 bases remained unmatched. The CDR3 covers 15 residues. Germline CDR1 and CDR2: MNHNS and SASEGT.

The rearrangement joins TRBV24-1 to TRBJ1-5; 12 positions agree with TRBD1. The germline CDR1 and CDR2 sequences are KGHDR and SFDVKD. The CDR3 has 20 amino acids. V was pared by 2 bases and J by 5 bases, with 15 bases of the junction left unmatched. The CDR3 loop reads CATSDSRDRGLVPGDQPQHF. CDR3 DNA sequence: TGTGCCACCAGTGATTCAAGGGACAGGGGGCTGGTTCCCGGGGATCAGCCCCAGCATTTT.